A single sample is the source of the 3 T cell receptor beta chains below, sequenced in a study of CD8 T cells in Susac syndrome. When the RNA was reverse transcribed, random hexamers were used with an input of about 0.5 to 1 ug. TCRdb reprocessed the immunoSEQ multiplex PCR reads with MiXCR, giving one entry per CDR3 protein. Of about 190,000 distinct CDR3 sequences in the sample, roughly 94% were seen once. The source material was CD4+ T cells from PBMCs. The receptors stem from a human donor in good health.

In its sample, this clonotype was seen once. The CDR3 here is CATSRDPGSFYEQYV. CDR3 coding DNA: TGTGCCACCAGCAGAGATCCGGGCAGCTTCTACGAGCAGTACGTC. The gene calls are TRBV15 and TRBJ2-7; D not resolved. Trimming cost V 0 bases and J 3 bases, with 12 bases left between them. The CDR3 length is 15 residues. CDR1 and CDR2 (germline): LNHNV, YYDKDF (reference sequence).

The chain combines TRBV29-1 with TRBJ2-5; D assignment may be TRBD1 or TRBD2 (5 bases each). The V gene lost 4 bases and the J gene lost 3 bases, with 9 bases spanning the gap. Germline CDR1 reads SQVTM; CDR2 reads ANQGSEA. The CDR3 contains 12 residues. The CDR3 is CSVGRGEETQYF. The CDR3 region has the DNA TGCAGCGTTGGTCGGGGCGAAGAGACCCAGTACTTC.

The J gene is TRBJ1-6, the V gene TRBV20-1; D is perhaps TRBD1 (6 bases). Germline V gene sequence: CDR1 DFQATT, CDR2 SNEGSKA (reference sequence). Trimming removed 1 base at V and 7 bases at J, with 11 bases between. The CDR3 totals 14 residues. The chain's CDR3 is CSARALGGNSPLHF. For the CDR3, the DNA is TGCAGTGCTAGAGCGCTAGGGGGGAATTCACCCCTCCACTTT.